This TCR beta chain originates from a study of T cell responses to AZD1222 COVID-19 vaccine. Notes on the study in general: Donors were mostly white British, more females; clonal diversity possibly underestimated. Compared with day 0, the breadth and depth of the Spike-specific TCR repertoire rose significantly after two doses of AZD1222. Regions 160-218 and 743-854 held dominance among vaccine-associated CD4 TCRs, which spanned spike.

Some clones are missing from TCRdb's copy, which holds only in-frame ones; the method was immunoSEQ multiplex PCR. The table lists 84,000 or so clones, 87% of them singletons. Points on this clone: Its target is unknown.

The material sequenced was peripheral blood, taken on day 0 of AZD1222 vaccination. This TCR came from an adult in good health.

The CDR3 region is CASRKPRPFGYTF. CDR3 nucleotide sequence: TGTGCCAGCAGAAAACCCAGACCATTCGGCTACACCTTC. This chain joins TRBV6-5 and TRBJ1-2; the D is unclear. The V end lost 6 bases, the J end lost 8 bases, and 16 bases lay between the germline ends. The germline gives CDR1 MNHEY, CDR2 SVGAGI. The CDR3 sequence is 13 residues long.